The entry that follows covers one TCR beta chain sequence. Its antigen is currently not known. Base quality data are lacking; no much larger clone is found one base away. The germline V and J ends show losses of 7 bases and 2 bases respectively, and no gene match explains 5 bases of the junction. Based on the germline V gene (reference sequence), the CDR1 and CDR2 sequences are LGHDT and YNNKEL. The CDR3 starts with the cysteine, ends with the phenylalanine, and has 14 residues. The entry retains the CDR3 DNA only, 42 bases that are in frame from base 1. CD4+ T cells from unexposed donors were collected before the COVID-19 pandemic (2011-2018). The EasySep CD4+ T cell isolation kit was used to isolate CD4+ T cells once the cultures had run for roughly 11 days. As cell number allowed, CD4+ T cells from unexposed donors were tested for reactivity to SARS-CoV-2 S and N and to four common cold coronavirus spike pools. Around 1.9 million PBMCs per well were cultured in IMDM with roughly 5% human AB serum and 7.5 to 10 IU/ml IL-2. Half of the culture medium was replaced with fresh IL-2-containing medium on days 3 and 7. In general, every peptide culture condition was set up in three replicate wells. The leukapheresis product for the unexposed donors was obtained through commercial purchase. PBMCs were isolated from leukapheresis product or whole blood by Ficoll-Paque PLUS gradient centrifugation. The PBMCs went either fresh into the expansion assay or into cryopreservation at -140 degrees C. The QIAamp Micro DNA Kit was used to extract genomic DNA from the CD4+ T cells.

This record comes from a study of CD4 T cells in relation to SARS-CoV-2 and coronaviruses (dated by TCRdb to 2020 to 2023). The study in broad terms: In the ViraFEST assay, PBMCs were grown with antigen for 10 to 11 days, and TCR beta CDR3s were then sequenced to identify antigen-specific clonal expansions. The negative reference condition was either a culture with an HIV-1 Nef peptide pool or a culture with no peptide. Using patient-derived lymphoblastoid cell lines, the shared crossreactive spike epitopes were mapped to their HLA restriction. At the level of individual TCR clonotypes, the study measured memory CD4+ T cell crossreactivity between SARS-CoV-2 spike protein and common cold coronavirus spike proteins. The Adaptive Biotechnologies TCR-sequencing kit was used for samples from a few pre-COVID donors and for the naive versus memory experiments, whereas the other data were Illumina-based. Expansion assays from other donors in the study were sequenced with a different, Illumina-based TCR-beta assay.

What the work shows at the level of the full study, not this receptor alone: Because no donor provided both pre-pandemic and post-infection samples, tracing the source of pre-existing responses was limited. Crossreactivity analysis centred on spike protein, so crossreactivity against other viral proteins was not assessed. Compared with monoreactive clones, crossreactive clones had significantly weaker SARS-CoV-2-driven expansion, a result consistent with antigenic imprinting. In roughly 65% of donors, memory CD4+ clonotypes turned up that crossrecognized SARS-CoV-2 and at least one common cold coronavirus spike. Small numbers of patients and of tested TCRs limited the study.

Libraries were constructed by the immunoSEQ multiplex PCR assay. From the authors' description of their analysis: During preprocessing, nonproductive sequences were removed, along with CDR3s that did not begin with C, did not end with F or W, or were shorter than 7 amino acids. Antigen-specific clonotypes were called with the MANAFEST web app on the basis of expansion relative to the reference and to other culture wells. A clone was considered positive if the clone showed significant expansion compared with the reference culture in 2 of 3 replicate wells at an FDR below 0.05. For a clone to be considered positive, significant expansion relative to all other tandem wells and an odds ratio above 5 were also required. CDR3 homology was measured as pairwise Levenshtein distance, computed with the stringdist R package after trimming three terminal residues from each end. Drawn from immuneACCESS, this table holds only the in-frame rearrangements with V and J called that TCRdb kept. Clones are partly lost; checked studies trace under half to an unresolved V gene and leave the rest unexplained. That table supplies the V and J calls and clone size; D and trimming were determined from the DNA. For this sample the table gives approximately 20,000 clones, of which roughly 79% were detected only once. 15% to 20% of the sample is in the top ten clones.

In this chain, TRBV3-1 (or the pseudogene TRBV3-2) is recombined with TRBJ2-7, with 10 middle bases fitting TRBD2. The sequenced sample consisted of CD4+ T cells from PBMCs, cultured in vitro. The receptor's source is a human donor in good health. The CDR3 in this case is CASTPSGRAYEQYF. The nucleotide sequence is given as TGTGCCAGCACCCCAAGCGGGAGGGCCTACGAGCAGTACTTC.